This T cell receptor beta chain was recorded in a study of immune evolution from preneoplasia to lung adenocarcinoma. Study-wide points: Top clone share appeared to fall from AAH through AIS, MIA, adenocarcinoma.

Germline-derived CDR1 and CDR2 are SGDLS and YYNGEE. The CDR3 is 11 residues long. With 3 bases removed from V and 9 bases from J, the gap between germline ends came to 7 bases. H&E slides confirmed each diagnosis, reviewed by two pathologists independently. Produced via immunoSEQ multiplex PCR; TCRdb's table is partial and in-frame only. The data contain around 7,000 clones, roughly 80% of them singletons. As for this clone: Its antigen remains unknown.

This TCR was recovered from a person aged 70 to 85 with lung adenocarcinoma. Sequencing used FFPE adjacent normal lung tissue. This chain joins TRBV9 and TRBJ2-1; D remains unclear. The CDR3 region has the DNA TGTGCCAGCAGCGCGTGGGGTGAGCAGTTCTTC. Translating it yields CASSAWGEQFF.